The 26 T cell receptor beta chains below were found in one sample sequenced in a study of blood T cell repertoires in COVID-19. Produced via immunoSEQ multiplex PCR; TCRdb's table is partial and in-frame only. The sample carries under 250,000 clones, around 86% recorded once. The specimen was peripheral blood. Source of these receptors: a man aged 25-45 years who had recovered from COVID-19.

The J gene is TRBJ2-6, the V gene TRBV7-9; no firm D call. V was shortened by 1 base and J by 2 bases, with 18 bases between the two germline ends. This CDR3 contains 19 residues. The germline V gene encodes CDR1 SEHNR and CDR2 FQNEAQ (reference sequence). This chain's CDR3 is CASSLGPGRFVPGANVLTF. CDR3 nucleotide sequence: TGTGCCAGCAGCTTAGGGCCAGGTAGATTTGTACCTGGGGCCAACGTCCTGACTTTC.

The chain links TRBV7-9 to TRBJ1-5; D not resolved. The germline V gene has CDR1 SEHNR and CDR2 FQNEAQ (reference sequence). V was trimmed by 1 base and J by 4 bases, leaving 8 bases between them. This CDR3 is 14 amino acids long. CDR3 coding DNA: TGTGCCAGCAGCTTAGGGGCACCTAATCAGCCCCAGCATTTT. Amino acid sequence: CASSLGAPNQPQHF.

This chain uses TRBV7-6 with TRBJ1-2; 11 nucleotides match TRBD1. Trimming cost V 2 bases and J 6 bases; bases outside gene matches: 11. The CDR3 sequence is 17 residues long. Germline values: CDR1 SGHVS, CDR2 FNYEAQ. As DNA, the CDR3 is TGTGCCAGCAGCTTACGCGCCGGGACAGGGGGAGTCGATGGCTACACCTTC. This codes for CASSLRAGTGGVDGYTF.

DNA for the CDR3: TGTGCCAGCAGCCACGGGCAGGGAAACTATGGCTACACCTTC. Translation gives CASSHGQGNYGYTF. The genes are TRBV9 and TRBJ1-2; weak D call: TRBD1 (5 bases). Germline values: CDR1 SGDLS, CDR2 YYNGEE. The CDR3 is 14 residues long. Trimming stripped 4 bases from V and 2 bases from J, with 12 bases between.

V is TRBV2 and J is TRBJ1-6; the D gene is possibly TRBD1 (6 bases). CDR1 SNHLY and CDR2 FYNNEI come from the germline V gene. Trimming removed 6 bases from V and 7 bases from J, with 16 bases in between. The CDR3 is 15 amino acids. The CDR3 protein is CASSDTGTRNSPLHF. CDR3 DNA sequence: TGTGCCAGCAGCGATACCGGGACACGGAATTCACCCCTCCACTTT.

CDR3 amino acids: CASSLAVGGASTDTQYF. CDR3 sequence (DNA): TGTGCCAGCAGCTTGGCTGTCGGCGGTGCTAGCACAGATACGCAGTATTTT. This chain connects TRBV5-4 to TRBJ2-3; D is undetermined. The ends were cut back, 0 bases at V and 0 bases at J, with 14 bases in the middle. The CDR3 covers 17 residues. The germline V gene has CDR1 SGHNT and CDR2 YYREEE (reference sequence).

This clone turned up a few times. The chain is built from TRBV12-3 or TRBV12-4 and TRBJ2-1; tentative D call: TRBD2 (5 bases). The ends were cut back, 5 bases at V and 9 bases at J, with 8 bases in the middle. This CDR3 comprises 11 residues. The CDR3 loop reads CASSGGSEQFF. The CDR3 DNA follows: TGTGCCAGCAGTGGCGGGTCTGAGCAGTTCTTC.

The rearrangement joins TRBV24-1 to TRBJ2-3; 7 bases match TRBD1. Germline CDR1 and CDR2: KGHDR and SFDVKD. After removal of 6 bases from V and 1 base from J, the junction contained 9 bases not matched to a gene. The CDR3 covers 16 residues. The CDR3 here is CATSPNRGLGTDTQYF. CDR3 coding DNA: TGTGCCACCAGTCCCAACAGGGGCCTAGGCACAGATACGCAGTATTTT.

The chain carries TRBV25-1 and TRBJ1-2; 7 nucleotides align to TRBD1. This CDR3 has 13 amino acids. The V gene's germline CDR1 is MGHDK and CDR2 SYGVNS. Unmatched junction bases numbered 7, after V lost 5 bases and J lost 7 bases. Here the CDR3 reads CASSPDRVGGYTF. The CDR3 DNA reads as TGTGCCAGCAGTCCCGACAGGGTTGGTGGCTACACCTTC.

The rearrangement joins TRBV12-5 to TRBJ1-2; possibly TRBD1 for D (6 bases). V was cut by 1 base and J by 4 bases, with 19 bases left in between. Germline CDR1 LGHNT, CDR2 FRNRAP. This CDR3 spans 17 amino acids. CDR3 coding DNA: TGTGCTAGTGGTTTGGCCAGGGACACCTCCGCTTCCTATGGCTACACCTTC. Its translation: CASGLARDTSASYGYTF.

Only one count was recorded for this clone. The chain uses TRBV5-1 and TRBJ2-1, with D possibly being TRBD1 (6 bases). Trimming shortened V by 0 bases and J by 6 bases, and 13 bases separated the two germline ends. The CDR3 is made up of 15 amino acids. The V gene's germline CDR1 is SGHRS and CDR2 YFSETQ. The CDR3, as DNA: TGCGCCAGCAGCTTGGCGTACAGGGATTCCAATGAGCAGTTCTTC. This gives the protein CASSLAYRDSNEQFF.

The chain carries TRBV7-2 and TRBJ2-5, with TRBD2 matching 13 bases. This CDR3 region has 16 residues. After removal of 4 bases from V and 2 bases from J, the junction contained 4 bases not matched to a gene. CDR1 and CDR2 (germline): SGHTA, FQGNSA. The CDR3 region has the DNA TGTGCCAGCAGCTCTTCGACTAGCGGGGGGCAAGAGACCCAGTACTTC. Translated: CASSSSTSGGQETQYF.

The V gene is TRBV5-4, the J gene TRBJ2-2; 10 bases match TRBD1. CDR3 length: 17 residues. Germline V gene lookup returns CDR1 SGHNT and CDR2 YYREEE (reference sequence). Germline trimming cut 4 bases from V and 1 base from J; bases unmatched to any gene: 7. CDR3 residues: CASSIRQGAMNTGELFF. In nucleotides, the CDR3 is TGTGCCAGCAGCATCAGACAGGGGGCCATGAACACCGGGGAGCTGTTTTTT.

The chain carries TRBV15 and TRBJ1-1; 7 bases line up with TRBD1. Germline loops: CDR1 LNHNV, CDR2 YYDKDF (reference sequence). The J segment lost 10 bases and the V segment lost 0 bases, leaving 20 bases of the junction unmatched. The CDR3 spans 18 residues. The CDR3: CATSRDRGLTRGRLSAFF. In nucleotides, the CDR3 is TGTGCCACCAGCAGAGATAGAGGGTTGACAAGGGGGCGTTTATCAGCTTTCTTT.

This rearrangement joins TRBV4-2 to TRBJ1-4, with D possibly TRBD1 on 6 matching bases. With 2 bases removed from V and 2 bases from J, the gap between germline ends came to 12 bases. Germline loops: CDR1 LGHNA, CDR2 YNFKEQ. The CDR3 has 16 amino acids. CDR3 DNA sequence: TGTGCCAGCAGCCAATCCGTTGGGGGCACTAATGAAAAACTGTTTTTT. Protein sequence: CASSQSVGGTNEKLFF.

A single count supports this clone. The chain uses TRBV10-3 and TRBJ1-1; the D gene is possibly TRBD1 (5 bases). CDR3 length equals 18 residues. Trimming stripped 2 bases from V and 4 bases from J, with 23 bases between. The V gene's germline CDR1 is ENHRY and CDR2 SYGVKD. The CDR3 reads CAISENPTVSQGSTEAFF. CDR3 sequence (DNA): TGTGCCATCAGTGAGAACCCCACGGTTTCCCAGGGCAGCACTGAAGCTTTCTTT.

The chain carries TRBV19 and TRBJ1-2; 11 bases are shared with TRBD1. Germline values: CDR1 LNHDA, CDR2 SQIVND (reference sequence). The CDR3 consists of 15 residues. V gave up 5 bases and J gave up 5 bases; unmatched junction bases: 7. In nucleotides, the CDR3 is TGTGCCAGTAGTGCCGCCGGGACAGGGGGGTATGGCTACACCTTC. Translated: CASSAAGTGGYGYTF.

The chain recombines TRBV28 with TRBJ1-6; 8 nucleotides line up with TRBD1. The CDR3 runs 14 residues. In germline, CDR1 is MDHEN, CDR2 SYDVKM. The V segment lost 2 bases and the J segment 10 bases; nucleotides outside the gene matches: 4. CDR3 sequence: CASSLGTGSSPLHF. The DNA for the CDR3 is TGTGCCAGCAGTTTAGGGACAGGTTCCTCACCCCTCCACTTT.

V is TRBV6-1 and J is TRBJ2-7; 10 bases map to TRBD2. The J segment lost 9 bases and the V segment lost 0 bases, leaving 5 bases of the junction unmatched. This CDR3 contains 14 residues. The germline V gene has CDR1 MNHNS and CDR2 SASEGT. DNA for the CDR3: TGTGCCAGCAGTGAAGCATCTAGCGGGGGAGCGCAGTACTTC. Protein: CASSEASSGGAQYF.

Turning to this clone: At the DNA level, this CDR3 is encoded by other sequences in the same sample as well. This chain uses TRBV12-3 or TRBV12-4 with TRBJ1-1; the D is unclear. V lost 3 bases and J 5 bases, leaving 4 bases between the germline ends. This CDR3 has 11 amino acids. The CDR3 loop reads CASSFSTEAFF. CDR3 DNA sequence: TGTGCCAGCAGTTTTTCAACTGAAGCTTTCTTT.

The V call is TRBV11-2, the J call TRBJ2-2; weak D call: TRBD1 (6 bases). Trimming stripped 2 bases from V and 6 bases from J, with 10 bases between. CDR3 size: 14 residues. Germline CDR1 is SGHAT and CDR2 is FQNNGV. For the CDR3, the DNA is TGTGCCAGCAGCTTAAAAGGGGGATCCGGGGAGCTGTTTTTT. It translates to CASSLKGGSGELFF.

CDR3 region: CASSRQGAETQYF. The CDR3 DNA sequence: TGTGCCAGCAGCAGACAGGGGGCCGAGACCCAGTACTTC. The chain combines TRBV16 with TRBJ2-5; 10 bases align to TRBD1. Germline assignment: CDR1 KGHSY and CDR2 FQNENV. The V segment lost 5 bases and the J segment 5 bases; nucleotides outside the gene matches: 2. This CDR3 has 13 residues.

V gene TRBV19 combines with J gene TRBJ1-1; D is unclear. From germline, CDR1 is LNHDA and CDR2 SQIVND (reference sequence). V was shortened by 3 bases and J by 6 bases, with 11 bases between the two germline ends. This CDR3 is built from 13 residues. CDR3: CASSMGGSAEAFF. In nucleotides, the CDR3 is TGTGCCAGTAGTATGGGAGGCTCCGCTGAAGCTTTCTTT.

This CDR3 is CASSFLAGGLTDTQYF. In DNA form, the CDR3 reads TGTGCCAGCAGCTTTCTAGCGGGGGGACTCACAGATACGCAGTATTTT. The chain links TRBV5-4 to TRBJ2-3; 11 bases are shared with TRBD2. The CDR3 spans 16 residues. V trimming: 2 bases; J trimming: 2 bases; junction bases outside the gene matches: 4. The germline V gene encodes CDR1 SGHNT and CDR2 YYREEE (reference sequence).

The chain uses TRBV12-3 or TRBV12-4 and TRBJ2-3; the match to TRBD1 covers 9 bases. J lost 4 bases, V lost 6 bases, and 2 bases had no gene match. The length of the CDR3 is 13 residues. The CDR3 is CASRGQGSDTQYF. CDR3 in DNA: TGTGCCAGCAGGGGACAGGGTTCAGATACGCAGTATTTT.

This clone was counted ten times or more. V gene TRBV3-1 (or the pseudogene TRBV3-2) combines with J gene TRBJ1-6; D unresolved. From germline, CDR1 is LGHDT and CDR2 YNNKEL (reference sequence). The CDR3 contains 13 residues. Trimming cost V 4 bases and J 10 bases, with 11 bases left between them. The CDR3 DNA follows: TGTGCCAGCAGCCTAGTGCTAGGCTCACCCCTCCACTTT. Its protein product is CASSLVLGSPLHF.